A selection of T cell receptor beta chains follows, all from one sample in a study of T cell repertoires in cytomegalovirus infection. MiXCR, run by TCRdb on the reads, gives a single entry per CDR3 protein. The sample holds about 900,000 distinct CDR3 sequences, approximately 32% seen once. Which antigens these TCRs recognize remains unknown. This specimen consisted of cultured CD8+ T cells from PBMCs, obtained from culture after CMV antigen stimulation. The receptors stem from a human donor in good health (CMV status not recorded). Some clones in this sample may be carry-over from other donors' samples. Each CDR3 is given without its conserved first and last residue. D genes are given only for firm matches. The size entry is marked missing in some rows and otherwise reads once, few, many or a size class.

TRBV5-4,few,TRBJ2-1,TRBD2,ASSYTSGGVNEQF
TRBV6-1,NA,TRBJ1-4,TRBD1,ASSGWTGTVEKLF
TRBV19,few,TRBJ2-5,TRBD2,ASSILAAPQETQY
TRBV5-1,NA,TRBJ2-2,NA,ASSLQRDIAYTGELF
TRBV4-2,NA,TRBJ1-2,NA,ASSQPRGARGYT
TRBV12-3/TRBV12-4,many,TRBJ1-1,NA,ASSWGPNTEAF
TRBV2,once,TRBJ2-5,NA,ASGRDTSLGETKY
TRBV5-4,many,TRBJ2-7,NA,ASSWGHTGYEQY
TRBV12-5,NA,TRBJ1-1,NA,ASGLPINTEAF
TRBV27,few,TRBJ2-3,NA,ASSLTSQATQY
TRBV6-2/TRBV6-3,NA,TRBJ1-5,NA,ASSYGVAGNQPQH
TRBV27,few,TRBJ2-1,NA,ASRGGYSYNEQF
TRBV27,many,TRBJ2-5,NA,ASSLFTGQETQY
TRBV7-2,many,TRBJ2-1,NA,ASTTANEQF
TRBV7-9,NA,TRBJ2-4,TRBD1,ASSFTGGSAKNIQY
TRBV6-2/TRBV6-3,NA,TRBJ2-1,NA,ATSVNSFNEQF
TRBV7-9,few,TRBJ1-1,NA,ASSPPDREIEAF
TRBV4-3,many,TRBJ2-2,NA,ASSQIHGTGELF
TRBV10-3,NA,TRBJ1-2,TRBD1,AISRPGTGTNYGYT
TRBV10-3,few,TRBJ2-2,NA,AISEIAGPPSGELF
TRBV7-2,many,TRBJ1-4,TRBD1,ASSTGQGDLNEKLF
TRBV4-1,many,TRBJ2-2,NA,ASSQGANTGELF
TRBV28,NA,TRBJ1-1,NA,ASSLSWGVGMNTEAF
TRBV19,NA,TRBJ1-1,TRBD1,ASKEMAGGLMNTEAF